This T cell receptor beta chain originates from a study of T cell responses to AZD1222 COVID-19 vaccine. Findings of the study overall: Receipt of two AZD1222 doses was followed by a rise in Spike-specific TCR breadth and depth. Repertoire collection took place solely once the T cell response had peaked.

This table comes from immunoSEQ multiplex PCR, and its TCRdb copy is limited to in-frame clones, with some not included. The table has some 120,000 clones, roughly nine tenths seen once. Notes on this clone: Antigen: not known.

The TCR sequence derives from an adult in good health. Material: peripheral blood, obtained on day 0 of AZD1222 vaccination.

The CDR3: CASSVEGGAMSPLHF. In DNA form, the CDR3 reads TGTGCCAGCAGCGTAGAAGGGGGCGCGATGTCACCCCTCCACTTT. V and J are TRBV9 and TRBJ1-6; TRBD1 agrees at 7 bases. This CDR3 has 15 residues. Trimming took 0 bases from V and 10 from J; bases not matched to a gene: 7. Per germline, CDR1 SGDLS and CDR2 YYNGEE.